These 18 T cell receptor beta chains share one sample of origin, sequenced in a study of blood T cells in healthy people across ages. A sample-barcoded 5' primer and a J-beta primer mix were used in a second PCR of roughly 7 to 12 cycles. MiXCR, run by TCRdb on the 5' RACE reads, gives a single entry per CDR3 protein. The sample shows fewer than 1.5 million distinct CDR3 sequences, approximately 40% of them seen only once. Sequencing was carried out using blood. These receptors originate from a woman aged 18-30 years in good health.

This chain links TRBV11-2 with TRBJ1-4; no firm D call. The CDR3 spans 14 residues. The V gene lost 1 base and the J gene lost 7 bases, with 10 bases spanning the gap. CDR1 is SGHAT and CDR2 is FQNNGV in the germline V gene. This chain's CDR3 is CASSLVTSGEKLFF. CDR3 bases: TGTGCCAGCAGCTTAGTCACATCGGGTGAAAAACTGTTTTTT.

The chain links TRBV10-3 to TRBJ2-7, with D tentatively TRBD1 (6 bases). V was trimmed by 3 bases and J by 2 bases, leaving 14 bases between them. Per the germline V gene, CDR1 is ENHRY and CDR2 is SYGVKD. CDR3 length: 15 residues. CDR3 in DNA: TGTGCCATCAGTGACGACAGTTCAGGGGCCTACGAGCAGTACTTC. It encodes CAISDDSSGAYEQYF.

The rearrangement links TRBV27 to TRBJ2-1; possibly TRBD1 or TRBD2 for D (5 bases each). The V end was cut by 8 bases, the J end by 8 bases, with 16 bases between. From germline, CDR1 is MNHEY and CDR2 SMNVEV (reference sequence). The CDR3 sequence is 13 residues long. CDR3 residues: CASGTAFRDEQFF. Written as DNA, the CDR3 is TGTGCCAGCGGGACGGCCTTTAGGGATGAGCAGTTCTTC.

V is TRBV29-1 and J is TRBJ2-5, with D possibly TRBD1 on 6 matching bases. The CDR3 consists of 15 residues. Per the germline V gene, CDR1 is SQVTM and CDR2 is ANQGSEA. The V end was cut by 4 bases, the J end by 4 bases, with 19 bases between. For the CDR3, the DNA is TGCAGCGTTGCGTCCCGACAGGTAGAGGGAGAGACCCAGTACTTC. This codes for CSVASRQVEGETQYF.

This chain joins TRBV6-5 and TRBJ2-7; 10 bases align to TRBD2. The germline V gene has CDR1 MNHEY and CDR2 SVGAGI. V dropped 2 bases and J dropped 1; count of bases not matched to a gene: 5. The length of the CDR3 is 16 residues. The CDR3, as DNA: TGTGCCAGCAGTTACCATCTAGCGGGGGCTTCCTACGAGCAGTACTTC. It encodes CASSYHLAGASYEQYF.

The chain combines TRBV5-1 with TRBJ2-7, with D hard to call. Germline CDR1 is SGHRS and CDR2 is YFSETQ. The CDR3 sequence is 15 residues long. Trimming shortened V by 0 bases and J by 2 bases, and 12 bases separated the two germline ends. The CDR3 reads CASSLGVGNTYEQYF. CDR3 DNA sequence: TGCGCCAGCAGCTTGGGGGTGGGGAACACCTACGAGCAGTACTTC. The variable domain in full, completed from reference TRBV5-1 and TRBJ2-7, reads KAGVTQTPRYLIKTRGQQVTLSCSPISGHRSVSWYQQTPGQGLQFLFEYFSETQRNKGNFPGRFSGRQFSNSRSEMNVSTLELGDSALYLCASSLGVGNTYEQYFGPGTRLTVT.

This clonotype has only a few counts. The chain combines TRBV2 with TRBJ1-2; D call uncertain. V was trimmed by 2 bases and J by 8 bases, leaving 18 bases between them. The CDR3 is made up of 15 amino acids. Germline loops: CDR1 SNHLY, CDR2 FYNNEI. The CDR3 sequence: CASSENKGRFGGYTF. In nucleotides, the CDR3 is TGTGCCAGCAGTGAAAATAAGGGAAGGTTTGGGGGCTACACCTTC. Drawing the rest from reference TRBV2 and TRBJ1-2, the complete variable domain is EPEVTQTPSHQVTQMGQEVILRCVPISNHLYFYWYRQILGQKVEFLVSFYNNEISEKSEIFDDQFSVERPDGSNFTLKIRSTKLEDSAMYFCASSENKGRFGGYTFGSGTRLTVV.

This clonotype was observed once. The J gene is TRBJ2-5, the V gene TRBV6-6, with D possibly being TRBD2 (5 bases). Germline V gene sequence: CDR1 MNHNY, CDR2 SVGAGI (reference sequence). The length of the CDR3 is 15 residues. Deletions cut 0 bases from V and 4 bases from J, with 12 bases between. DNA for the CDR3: TGTGCCAGCAGTTACTCGATGGCTAGCCGAGAGACCCAGTACTTC. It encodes CASSYSMASRETQYF.

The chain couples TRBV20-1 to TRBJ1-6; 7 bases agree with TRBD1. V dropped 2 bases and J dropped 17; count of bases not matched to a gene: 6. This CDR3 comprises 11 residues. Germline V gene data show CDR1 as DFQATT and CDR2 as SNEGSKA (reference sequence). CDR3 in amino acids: CSARLGQTIHF. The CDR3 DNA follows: TGCAGTGCTAGACTGGGACAGACCATCCACTTT.

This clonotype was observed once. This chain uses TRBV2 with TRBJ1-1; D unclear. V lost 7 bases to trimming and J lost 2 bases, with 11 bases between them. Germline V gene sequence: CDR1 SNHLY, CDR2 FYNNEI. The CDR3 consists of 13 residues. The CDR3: CASTAGRNTEAFF. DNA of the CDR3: TGTGCCAGCACCGCCGGCAGAAACACTGAAGCTTTCTTT.

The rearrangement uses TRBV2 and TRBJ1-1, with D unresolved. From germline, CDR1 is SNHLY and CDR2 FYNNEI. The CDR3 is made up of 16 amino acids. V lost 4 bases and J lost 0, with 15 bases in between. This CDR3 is CASSGTSGNMNTEAFF. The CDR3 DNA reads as TGTGCCAGCAGTGGGACCTCCGGGAACATGAACACTGAAGCTTTCTTT. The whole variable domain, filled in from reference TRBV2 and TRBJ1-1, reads EPEVTQTPSHQVTQMGQEVILRCVPISNHLYFYWYRQILGQKVEFLVSFYNNEISEKSEIFDDQFSVERPDGSNFTLKIRSTKLEDSAMYFCASSGTSGNMNTEAFFGQGTRLTVV.

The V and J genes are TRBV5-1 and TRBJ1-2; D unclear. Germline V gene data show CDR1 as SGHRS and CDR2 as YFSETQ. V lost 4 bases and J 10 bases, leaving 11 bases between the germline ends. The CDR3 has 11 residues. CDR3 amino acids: CASSPGVDYTF. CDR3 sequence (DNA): TGCGCCAGCAGCCCCGGGGTGGACTACACCTTC.

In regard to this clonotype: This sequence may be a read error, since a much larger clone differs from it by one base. CDR3 amino acids: CSVVAPSGETYNEQYF. As DNA, the CDR3 is TGCAGCGTTGTAGCCCCTAGCGGGGAAACCTACAATGAGCAGTACTTC. V gene TRBV29-1 combines with J gene TRBJ2-1; 9 positions agree with TRBD2. The J call could be wrong; TRBJ2-7 is a better fit for the DNA end. The CDR3 extends over 16 amino acids. Germline V CDR1 and CDR2: SQVTM, ANQGSEA.

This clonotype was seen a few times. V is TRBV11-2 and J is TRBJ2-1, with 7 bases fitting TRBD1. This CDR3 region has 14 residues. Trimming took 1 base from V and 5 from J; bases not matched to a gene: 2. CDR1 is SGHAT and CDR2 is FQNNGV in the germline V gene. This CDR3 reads CASSLATGNNEQFF. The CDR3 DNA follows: TGTGCCAGCAGCTTAGCGACAGGGAACAATGAGCAGTTCTTC.

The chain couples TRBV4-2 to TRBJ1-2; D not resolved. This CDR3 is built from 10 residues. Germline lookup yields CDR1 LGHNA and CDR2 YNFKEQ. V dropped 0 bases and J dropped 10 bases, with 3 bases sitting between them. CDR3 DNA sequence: TGTGCCAGCAGCCAAGATGCCTACACCTTC. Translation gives CASSQDAYTF.

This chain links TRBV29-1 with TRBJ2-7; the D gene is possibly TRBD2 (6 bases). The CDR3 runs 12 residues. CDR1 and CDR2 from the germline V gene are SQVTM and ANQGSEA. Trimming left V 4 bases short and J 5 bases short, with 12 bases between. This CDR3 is CSVVEGSDEQYF. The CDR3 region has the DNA TGCAGCGTTGTGGAGGGATCCGACGAGCAGTACTTC.

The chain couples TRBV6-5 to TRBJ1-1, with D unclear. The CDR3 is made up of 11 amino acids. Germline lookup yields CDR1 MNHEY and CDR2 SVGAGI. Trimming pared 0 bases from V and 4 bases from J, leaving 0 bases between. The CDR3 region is CASSYSTEAFF. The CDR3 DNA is TGTGCCAGCAGTTACTCCACTGAAGCTTTCTTT.

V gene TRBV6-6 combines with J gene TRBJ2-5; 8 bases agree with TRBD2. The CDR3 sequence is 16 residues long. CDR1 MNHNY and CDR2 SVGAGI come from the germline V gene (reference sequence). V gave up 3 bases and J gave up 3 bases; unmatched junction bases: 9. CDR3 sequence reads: CASSYSGGGLKETQYF. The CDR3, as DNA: TGTGCCAGCAGTTATTCGGGGGGGGGACTAAAAGAGACCCAGTACTTC.